The source of this TCR beta chain is a study of blood T cells in healthy people across ages. Study observations and caveats: Higher diversity and more naive CD4+ cells were features of long-lived donors, compared to aged donors.

For this clonotype: Its matching antigen is unknown.

Alongside a J-beta primer mix, a sample-barcoded 5' primer served in a second PCR lasting about 7 to 11 cycles. TCRdb reanalysed the 5' RACE reads using MiXCR and keeps one entry per CDR3 protein. The sample yields about 780,000 distinct CDR3 sequences, around a quarter seen once. The CDR3 is 11 residues long. Germline CDR1 GTSNPN, CDR2 SVGIG (reference sequence). Trimming at V came to 5 bases and at J to 4 bases, leaving 0 bases not matched to a gene. The study recruited healthy Caucasian donors from Russia who were aged about 6 to 100. Extractions gave at least 6 micrograms of total RNA per sample. The same data also went into a second study, on T cells of mothers and their children. That work contributes: Related mother-child pairs showed slightly higher but non-significant overlap than unrelated pairs.

Sequencing used blood. The TCR sequence derives from a boy aged 10-17 years in good health. This chain connects TRBV30 to TRBJ2-3; 7 bases align to TRBD1. The CDR3: CAWQGADTQYF. The CDR3 bases are TGTGCCTGGCAGGGGGCAGATACGCAGTATTTT.